The rows below give T cell receptor beta chains drawn from one sample of a study of read filtering for tumor transcriptome and immune sequencing. TCRdb redid the calling of the reads with MiXCR, one entry per CDR3 protein. The table records approximately 45,000 distinct CDR3 sequences, less than 20% of them present only once. The sample comprised a population of CD138-negative cells sorted from bone marrow. These receptors were taken from a donor aged 40 or older with multiple myeloma. The CDR3 runs from the conserved cysteine through the conserved F or W. The order of the fields is V gene, D gene, J gene, clone size, CDR3 DNA, CDR3 protein. D genes are given only for firm matches. Rows give clone size only sometimes, using once, few, many, or a class for an expanded clone.

v_call: TRBV3-1
d_call: -
j_call: TRBJ2-7
clone_size: -
cdr3_nt: TGTGCCAGCAGCCACAGGGTCGGCGAGCAGTACTTC
cdr3_aa: CASSHRVGEQYF

v_call: TRBV7-6
d_call: -
j_call: TRBJ2-2
clone_size: many
cdr3_nt: TGTGCCAGCAGCTTAGCGAGAGCTCCGGGCACCGGGGAGCTGTTTTTT
cdr3_aa: CASSLARAPGTGELFF

v_call: TRBV20-1
d_call: -
j_call: TRBJ2-1
clone_size: many
cdr3_nt: TGCAGTGCCTACCTCGCGAATCCCTACAATGAGCAGTTCTTC
cdr3_aa: CSAYLANPYNEQFF

v_call: TRBV21-1
d_call: -
j_call: TRBJ1-3
clone_size: -
cdr3_nt: TGTGCCAGCAGCTTCCTGGCAGTGAGCTCTGGAAACACCATATATTTT
cdr3_aa: CASSFLAVSSGNTIYF

v_call: TRBV9
d_call: TRBD2
j_call: TRBJ2-1
clone_size: many
cdr3_nt: TGTGCCAGCAGCCCAAGACTAGCGGAAATCTACAATGAGCAGTTCTTC
cdr3_aa: CASSPRLAEIYNEQFF

v_call: TRBV7-2
d_call: TRBD1
j_call: TRBJ2-1
clone_size: many
cdr3_nt: TGTGCCAGCAGCTTAACAGGGGGAGCGGATGAGCAGTTCTTC
cdr3_aa: CASSLTGGADEQFF

v_call: TRBV7-2
d_call: -
j_call: TRBJ1-4
clone_size: few
cdr3_nt: TGTGCCAGCAGCTTCCACAGTGCAACTAATGAAAGACTGTTTTTT
cdr3_aa: CASSFHSATNERLFF

v_call: TRBV6-2/TRBV6-3
d_call: -
j_call: TRBJ1-4
clone_size: many
cdr3_nt: TGTGCCAGCAGAAGGGAAGACACCGCGGGGAAACTGTTTTTT
cdr3_aa: CASRREDTAGKLFF

v_call: TRBV7-8
d_call: -
j_call: TRBJ2-3
clone_size: few
cdr3_nt: TGTGCCAGCAGTCGTGCAGGCCCAGATACGCAGTATTTT
cdr3_aa: CASSRAGPDTQYF

v_call: TRBV15
d_call: -
j_call: TRBJ2-1
clone_size: many
cdr3_nt: TGTGCCACCAGCGGCGGGGTCGGAGAGCAGTTCTTC
cdr3_aa: CATSGGVGEQFF

v_call: TRBV20-1
d_call: -
j_call: TRBJ1-3
clone_size: -
cdr3_nt: TGCAGTGCTAGAGATTTGGGGGCCTCTGGAAACACCATATATTTT
cdr3_aa: CSARDLGASGNTIYF

v_call: TRBV3-1
d_call: TRBD2
j_call: TRBJ2-2
clone_size: many
cdr3_nt: TGTGCCAGCAGTCCAAGCGGGGGGAACACCGGGGAGCTGTTTTTT
cdr3_aa: CASSPSGGNTGELFF

v_call: TRBV11-2
d_call: TRBD2
j_call: TRBJ2-7
clone_size: many
cdr3_nt: TGTGCCAGCAGTCCCCGACTAGCCAGATACGAGCAGTACTTC
cdr3_aa: CASSPRLARYEQYF

v_call: TRBV28
d_call: TRBD2
j_call: TRBJ2-5
clone_size: few
cdr3_nt: TGTGCCAGCAGTACCCTAGCGGGAGGGCTAGAGACCCAGTACTTC
cdr3_aa: CASSTLAGGLETQYF

v_call: TRBV10-3
d_call: -
j_call: TRBJ2-7
clone_size: -
cdr3_nt: TGCACCATCTCCCCGGGCTTCTCCTACGAGCAGTACTTC
cdr3_aa: CTISPGFSYEQYF

v_call: TRBV19
d_call: -
j_call: TRBJ2-4
clone_size: many
cdr3_nt: TGTGCCAGTACCCCGGGGGCGGCCAAAAACATTCAGTACTTC
cdr3_aa: CASTPGAAKNIQYF

v_call: TRBV29-1
d_call: -
j_call: TRBJ2-1
clone_size: -
cdr3_nt: TGCAGCGTTGAAGACACGGGCTTTCCTGGGGCAGGGAGGAAGGTTTACAATGAGCAGTTCTTC
cdr3_aa: CSVEDTGFPGAGRKVYNEQFF

v_call: TRBV30
d_call: TRBD2
j_call: TRBJ2-5
clone_size: many
cdr3_nt: TGTGCCTGGAGTCCCTGGACTAGCGGGAGGGCCCTTACGGAGACCCAGTACTTC
cdr3_aa: CAWSPWTSGRALTETQYF

v_call: TRBV13
d_call: TRBD2
j_call: TRBJ2-1
clone_size: many
cdr3_nt: TGTGCCAGCAGCTCGGGACTAGCGGTTAACAATGAGCAGTTCTTC
cdr3_aa: CASSSGLAVNNEQFF

v_call: TRBV12-3/TRBV12-4
d_call: -
j_call: TRBJ2-5
clone_size: many
cdr3_nt: TGTGCCAGCAGTTTACAGGAGGTAGAGACCCAGTACTTC
cdr3_aa: CASSLQEVETQYF

v_call: TRBV2
d_call: -
j_call: TRBJ2-1
clone_size: many
cdr3_nt: TGTGCCAGCAGTCCCGAAGGGGGGATCAATGAGCAGTTCTTC
cdr3_aa: CASSPEGGINEQFF

v_call: TRBV4-1
d_call: -
j_call: TRBJ2-7
clone_size: many
cdr3_nt: TGCGCCAGCAGCCCCAGAGGGGCAGGGGGGGAGCAGTACTTC
cdr3_aa: CASSPRGAGGEQYF

v_call: TRBV4-3
d_call: -
j_call: TRBJ1-1
clone_size: many
cdr3_nt: TGCGCCACCAAGGTGGGGGTAGGGGACACTGAAGCTTTCTTT
cdr3_aa: CATKVGVGDTEAFF

v_call: TRBV29-1
d_call: -
j_call: TRBJ2-5
clone_size: many
cdr3_nt: TGCAGCGTTGACCGGGGGGCAGGGGAGACCCAGTACTTC
cdr3_aa: CSVDRGAGETQYF

v_call: TRBV7-9
d_call: -
j_call: TRBJ2-7
clone_size: many
cdr3_nt: TGTGCCAGCAGCCCTACCAGGGGTATCCACGAGCAGTACTTC
cdr3_aa: CASSPTRGIHEQYF

v_call: TRBV3-1
d_call: -
j_call: TRBJ2-1
clone_size: many
cdr3_nt: TGTGCCAGCACCCTAAGGGGGGACTACAATGAGCAGTTCTTC
cdr3_aa: CASTLRGDYNEQFF

v_call: TRBV5-1
d_call: TRBD1
j_call: TRBJ2-4
clone_size: many
cdr3_nt: TGCGCCAGCAGCCGCCAGACAGGGGACGGCGGCATTCAGTACTTC
cdr3_aa: CASSRQTGDGGIQYF

v_call: TRBV11-2
d_call: -
j_call: TRBJ2-1
clone_size: many
cdr3_nt: TGTGCCAGCAGCTTAGATCCGGGGGTAGGCTACAGTTACAATGAGCAGTTCTTC
cdr3_aa: CASSLDPGVGYSYNEQFF

v_call: TRBV3-1
d_call: TRBD2
j_call: TRBJ2-7
clone_size: many
cdr3_nt: TGTGCCAGCAGCTCTCGGACTAGCGGCTACGAGCAGTACTTC
cdr3_aa: CASSSRTSGYEQYF